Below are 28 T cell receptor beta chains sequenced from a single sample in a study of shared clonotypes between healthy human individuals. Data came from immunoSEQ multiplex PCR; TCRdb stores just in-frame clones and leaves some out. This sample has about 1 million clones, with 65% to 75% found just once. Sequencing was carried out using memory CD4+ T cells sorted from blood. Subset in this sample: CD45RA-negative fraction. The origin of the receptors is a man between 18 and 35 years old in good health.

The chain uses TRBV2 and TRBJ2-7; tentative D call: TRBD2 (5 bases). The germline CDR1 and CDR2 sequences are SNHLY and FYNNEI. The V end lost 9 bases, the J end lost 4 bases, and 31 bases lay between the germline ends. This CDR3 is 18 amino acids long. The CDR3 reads CASTFVIDRGGFDYEQYF. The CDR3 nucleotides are TGTGCCAGTACATTCGTTATCGACCGGGGTGGGTTCGATTACGAGCAGTACTTC.

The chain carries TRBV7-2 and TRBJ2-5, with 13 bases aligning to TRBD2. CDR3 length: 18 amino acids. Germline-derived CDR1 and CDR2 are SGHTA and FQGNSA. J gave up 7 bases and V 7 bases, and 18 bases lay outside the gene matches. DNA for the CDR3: TGTGCCAGCAATGAGGGGGGACTAGCGGGAAATTATAAAGGGACCCAGTACTTC. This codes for CASNEGGLAGNYKGTQYF.

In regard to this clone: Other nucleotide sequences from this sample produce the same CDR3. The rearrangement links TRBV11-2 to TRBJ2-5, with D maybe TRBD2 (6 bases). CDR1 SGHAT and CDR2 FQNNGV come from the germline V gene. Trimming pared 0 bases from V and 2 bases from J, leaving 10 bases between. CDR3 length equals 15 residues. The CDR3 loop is CASSLDGSQQETQYF. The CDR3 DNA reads TGTGCCAGCAGCTTAGACGGGAGTCAGCAAGAGACCCAGTACTTC. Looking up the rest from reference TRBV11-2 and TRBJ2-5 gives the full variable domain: EAGVAQSPRYKIIEKRQSVAFWCNPISGHATLYWYQQILGQGPKLLIQFQNNGVVDDSQLPKDRFSAERLKGVDSTLKIQPAKLEDSAVYLCASSLDGSQQETQYFGPGTRLLVL.

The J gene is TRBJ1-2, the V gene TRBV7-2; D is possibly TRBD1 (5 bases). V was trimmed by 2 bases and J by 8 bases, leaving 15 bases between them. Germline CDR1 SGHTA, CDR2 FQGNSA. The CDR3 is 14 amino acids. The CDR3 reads CASSLMRGEEGYTF. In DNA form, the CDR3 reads TGTGCCAGCAGCTTAATGCGGGGGGAGGAAGGCTACACCTTC.

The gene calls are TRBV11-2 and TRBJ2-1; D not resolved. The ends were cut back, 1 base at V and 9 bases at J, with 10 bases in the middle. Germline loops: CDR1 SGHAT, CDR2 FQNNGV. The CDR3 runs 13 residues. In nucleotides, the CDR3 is TGTGCCAGCAGCTTAGGGTCGACTGTTGAGCAGTTCTTC. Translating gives CASSLGSTVEQFF.

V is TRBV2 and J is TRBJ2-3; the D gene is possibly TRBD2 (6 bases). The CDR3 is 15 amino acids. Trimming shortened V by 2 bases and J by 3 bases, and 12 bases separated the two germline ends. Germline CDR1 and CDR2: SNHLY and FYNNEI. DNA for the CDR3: TGTGCCAGCAGTGAATTTGCGACTAGAACAGATACGCAGTATTTT. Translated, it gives CASSEFATRTDTQYF.

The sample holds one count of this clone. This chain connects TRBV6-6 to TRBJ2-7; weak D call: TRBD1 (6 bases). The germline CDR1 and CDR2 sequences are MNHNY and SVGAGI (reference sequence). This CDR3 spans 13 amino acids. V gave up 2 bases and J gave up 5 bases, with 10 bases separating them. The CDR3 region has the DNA TGTGCCAGCAGTTACGGCAGGGGTGACGAGCAGTACTTC. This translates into CASSYGRGDEQYF.

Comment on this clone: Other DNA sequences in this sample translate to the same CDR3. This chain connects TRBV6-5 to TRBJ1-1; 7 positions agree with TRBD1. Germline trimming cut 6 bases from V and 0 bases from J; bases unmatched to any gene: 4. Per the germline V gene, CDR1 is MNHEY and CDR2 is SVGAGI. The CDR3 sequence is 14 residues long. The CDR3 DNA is TGTGCCAGCAGGCCGACAGGGATGAACACTGAAGCTTTCTTT. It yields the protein CASRPTGMNTEAFF.

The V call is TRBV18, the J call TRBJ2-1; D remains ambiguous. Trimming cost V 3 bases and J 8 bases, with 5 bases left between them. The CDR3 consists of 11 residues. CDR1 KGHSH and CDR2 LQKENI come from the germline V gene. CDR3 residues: CASSPWDEQFF. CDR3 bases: TGTGCCAGCTCACCCTGGGATGAGCAGTTCTTC.

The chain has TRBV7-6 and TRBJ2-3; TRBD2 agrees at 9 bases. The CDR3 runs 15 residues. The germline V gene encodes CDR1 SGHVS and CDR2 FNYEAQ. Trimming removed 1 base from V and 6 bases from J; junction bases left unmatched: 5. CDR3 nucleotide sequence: TGTGCCAGCAGCTTAGGGGGACTAGCTCCCGATACGCAGTATTTT. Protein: CASSLGGLAPDTQYF.

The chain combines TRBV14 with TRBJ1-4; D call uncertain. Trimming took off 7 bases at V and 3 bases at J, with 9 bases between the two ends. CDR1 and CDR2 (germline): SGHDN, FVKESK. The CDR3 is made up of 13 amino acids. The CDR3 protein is CASNRGSNEKLFF. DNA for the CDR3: TGTGCCAGCAATCGGGGATCTAATGAAAAACTGTTTTTT.

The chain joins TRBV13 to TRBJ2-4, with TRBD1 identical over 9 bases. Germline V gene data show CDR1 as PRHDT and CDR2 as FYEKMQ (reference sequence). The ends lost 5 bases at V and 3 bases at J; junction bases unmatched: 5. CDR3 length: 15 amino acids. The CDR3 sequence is CASSRAGQGKNIQYF. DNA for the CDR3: TGTGCCAGCAGCCGAGCGGGACAGGGCAAAAACATTCAGTACTTC. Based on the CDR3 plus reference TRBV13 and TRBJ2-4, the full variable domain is AAGVIQSPRHLIKEKRETATLKCYPIPRHDTVYWYQQGPGQDPQFLISFYEKMQSDKGSIPDRFSAQQFSDYHSELNMSSLELGDSALYFCASSRAGQGKNIQYFGAGTRLSVL.

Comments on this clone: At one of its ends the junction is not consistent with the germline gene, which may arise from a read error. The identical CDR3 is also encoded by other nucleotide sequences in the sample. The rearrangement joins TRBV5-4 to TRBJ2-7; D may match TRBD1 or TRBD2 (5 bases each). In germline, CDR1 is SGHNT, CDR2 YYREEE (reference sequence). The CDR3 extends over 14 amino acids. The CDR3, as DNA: TGTGCCAGCAGTTTGGGGCAGGGACCCTACGAGCAGTACTTC. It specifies CASSLGQGPYEQYF. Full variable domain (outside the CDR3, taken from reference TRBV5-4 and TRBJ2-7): ETGVTQSPTHLIKTRGQQVTLRCSSQSGHNTVSWYQQALGQGPQFIFQYYREEENGRGNFPPRFSGLQFPNYSSELNVNALELDDSALYLCASSLGQGPYEQYFGPGTRLTVT.

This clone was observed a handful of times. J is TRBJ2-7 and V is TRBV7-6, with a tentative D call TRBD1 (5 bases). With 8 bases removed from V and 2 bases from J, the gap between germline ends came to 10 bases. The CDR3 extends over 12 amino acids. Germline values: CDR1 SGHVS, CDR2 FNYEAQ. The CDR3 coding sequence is TGTGCCAGCTCAGGGTTTACCTACGAGCAGTACTTC. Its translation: CASSGFTYEQYF. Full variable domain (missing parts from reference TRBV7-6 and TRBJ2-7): GAGVSQSPRYKVTKRGQDVALRCDPISGHVSLYWYRQALGQGPEFLTYFNYEAQQDKSGLPNDRFSAERPEGSISTLTIQRTEQRDSAMYRCASSGFTYEQYFGPGTRLTVT.

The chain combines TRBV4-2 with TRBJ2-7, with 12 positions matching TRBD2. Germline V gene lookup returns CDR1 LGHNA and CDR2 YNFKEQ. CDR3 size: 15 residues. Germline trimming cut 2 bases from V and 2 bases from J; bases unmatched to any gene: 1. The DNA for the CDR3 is TGTGCCAGCAGCCAACTAGCGGGGGGGCCCTACGAGCAGTACTTC. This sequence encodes CASSQLAGGPYEQYF.

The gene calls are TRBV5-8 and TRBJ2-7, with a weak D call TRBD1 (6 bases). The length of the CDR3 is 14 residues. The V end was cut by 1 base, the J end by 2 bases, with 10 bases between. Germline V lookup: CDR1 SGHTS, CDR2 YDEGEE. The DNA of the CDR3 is TGTGCCAGCAGCTTGAGGGACATAGCCTACGAGCAGTACTTC. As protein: CASSLRDIAYEQYF.

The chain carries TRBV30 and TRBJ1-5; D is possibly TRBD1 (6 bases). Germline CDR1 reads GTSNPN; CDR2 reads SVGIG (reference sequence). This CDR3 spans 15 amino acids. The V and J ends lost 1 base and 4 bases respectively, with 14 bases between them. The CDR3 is CAWSGLGQFNQPQHF. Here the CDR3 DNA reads TGTGCCTGGAGTGGGTTAGGACAGTTTAATCAGCCCCAGCATTTT.

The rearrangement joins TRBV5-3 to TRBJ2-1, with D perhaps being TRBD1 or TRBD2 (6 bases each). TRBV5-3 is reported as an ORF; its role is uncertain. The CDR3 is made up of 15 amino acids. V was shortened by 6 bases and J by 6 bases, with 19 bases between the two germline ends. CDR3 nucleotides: TGTGCCAGAAAAAACGGGCGGGACACACCCAATGAGCAGTTCTTC. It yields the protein CARKNGRDTPNEQFF.

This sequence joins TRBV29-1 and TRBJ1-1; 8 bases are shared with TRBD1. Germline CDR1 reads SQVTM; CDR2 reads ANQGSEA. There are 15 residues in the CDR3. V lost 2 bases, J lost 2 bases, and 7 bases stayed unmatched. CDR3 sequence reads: CSVENRGRFNTEAFF. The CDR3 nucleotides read TGCAGCGTTGAAAACAGGGGGAGGTTTAACACTGAAGCTTTCTTT.

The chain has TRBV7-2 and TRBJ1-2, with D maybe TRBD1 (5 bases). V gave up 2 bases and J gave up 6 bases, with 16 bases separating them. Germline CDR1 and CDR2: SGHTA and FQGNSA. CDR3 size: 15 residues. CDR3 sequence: CASSLIRGGINGYTF. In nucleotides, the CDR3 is TGTGCCAGCAGCTTAATAAGGGGCGGAATAAATGGCTACACCTTC.

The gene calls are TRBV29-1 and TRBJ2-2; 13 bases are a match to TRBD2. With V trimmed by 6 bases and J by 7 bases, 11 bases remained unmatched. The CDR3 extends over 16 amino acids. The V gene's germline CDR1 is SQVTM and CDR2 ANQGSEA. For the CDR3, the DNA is TGCAGCGTGATCCGGACTAGCGGGAGTAAGGGCGGGGAGCTGTTTTTT. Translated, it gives CSVIRTSGSKGGELFF.

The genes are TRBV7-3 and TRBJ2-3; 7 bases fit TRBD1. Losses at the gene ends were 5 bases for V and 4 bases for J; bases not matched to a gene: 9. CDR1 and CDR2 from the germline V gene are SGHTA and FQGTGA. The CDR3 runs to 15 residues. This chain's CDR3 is CASSPRQGQADTQYF. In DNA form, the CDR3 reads TGTGCCAGCAGCCCAAGACAGGGCCAAGCAGATACGCAGTATTTT. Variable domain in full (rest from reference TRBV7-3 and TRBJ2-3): GAGVSQTPSNKVTEKGKYVELRCDPISGHTALYWYRQSLGQGPEFLIYFQGTGAADDSGLPNDRFFAVRPEGSVSTLKIQRTERGDSAVYLCASSPRQGQADTQYFGPGTRLTVL.

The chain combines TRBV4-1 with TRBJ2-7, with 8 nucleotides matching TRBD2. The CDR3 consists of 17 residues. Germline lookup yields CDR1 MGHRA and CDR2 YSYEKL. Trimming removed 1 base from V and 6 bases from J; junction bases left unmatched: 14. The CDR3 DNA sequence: TGCGCCAGCAGCCAAGTAGCGGGATCTTTGGGCGGGGGCGAGCAGTACTTC. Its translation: CASSQVAGSLGGGEQYF.

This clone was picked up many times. CDR3 bases: TGTGCCAGTAGTCCCTGGACAGAGTCTTCCTACGAGCAGTACTTC. Protein product: CASSPWTESSYEQYF. The chain carries TRBV19 and TRBJ2-7, with D maybe TRBD1 (6 bases). Trimming pared 5 bases from V and 1 base from J, leaving 15 bases between. This CDR3 comprises 15 residues. Germline V gene data show CDR1 as LNHDA and CDR2 as SQIVND (reference sequence).

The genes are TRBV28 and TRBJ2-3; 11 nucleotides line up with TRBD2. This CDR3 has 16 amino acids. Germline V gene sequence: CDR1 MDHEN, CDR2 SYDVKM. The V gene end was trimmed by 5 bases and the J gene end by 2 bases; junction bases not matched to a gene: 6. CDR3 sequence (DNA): TGTGCCAGCAGTACTCCGGGACTAGCGGACACAGATACGCAGTATTTT. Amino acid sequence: CASSTPGLADTDTQYF.

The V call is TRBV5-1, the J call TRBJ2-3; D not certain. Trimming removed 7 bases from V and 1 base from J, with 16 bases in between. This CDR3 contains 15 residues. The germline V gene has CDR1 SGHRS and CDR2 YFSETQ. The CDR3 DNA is TGCGCCAGCGGAGCTCGCGGCGCGGGCACAGATACGCAGTATTTT. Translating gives CASGARGAGTDTQYF.

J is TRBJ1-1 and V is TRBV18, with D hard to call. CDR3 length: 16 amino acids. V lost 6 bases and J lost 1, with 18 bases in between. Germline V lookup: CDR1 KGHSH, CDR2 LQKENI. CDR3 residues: CASSPRGGGTNTEAFF. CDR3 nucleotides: TGTGCCAGCTCTCCCCGGGGTGGAGGAACGAACACTGAAGCTTTCTTT.

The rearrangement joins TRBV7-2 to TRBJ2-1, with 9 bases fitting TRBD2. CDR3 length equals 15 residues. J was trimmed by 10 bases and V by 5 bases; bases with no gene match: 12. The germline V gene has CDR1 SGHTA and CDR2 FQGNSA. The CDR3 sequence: CASSLLAGPVVEQFF. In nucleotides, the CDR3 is TGTGCCAGCAGCCTACTAGCGGGCCCTGTGGTAGAGCAGTTCTTC.